In its sample, the clone carrying this T cell receptor beta chain was seen many times. The trim removed 6 bases at V and 5 bases at J, leaving 3 bases unmatched. The CDR3 is 13 residues long. The germline CDR1 and CDR2 sequences are SGHRS and YFSETQ. TCRdb reprocessed the RACE reads with MiXCR, giving one entry per CDR3 protein. The profile shows tens of thousands of distinct CDR3 sequences, around 9.6% of them singletons. The data were obtained in a study of human T cells and chemical hapten exposure. Time point noted: pre-sensitization, week 0. Stated treatment: therapeutic diphenylcyclopropenone sensitization with weekly scalp DPC.

The chain carries TRBV5-1 and TRBJ2-1, with TRBD1 matching over 9 bases. The specimen was whole blood, collected in connection with sensitization to the hapten diphenylcyclopropenone (DPC). The receptor's source is a middle-aged woman with alopecia areata. Some clones in this sample may be carry-over from other donors' samples. CDR3 sequence: CASTQGANNEQFF. In DNA, the CDR3 is TGCGCCAGCACACAGGGGGCCAACAATGAGCAGTTCTTC.